This T cell receptor (beta chain) was retrieved from a study of monozygotic twins with inflammatory bowel disease. CDR3 length equals 14 residues. Looked up from germline, CDR1 is SQVTM and CDR2 is ANQGSEA. With the 5' RACE reads reprocessed, TCRdb shows one record per CDR3 protein and no DNA. Recorded for this sample: approximately 390,000 distinct CDR3 sequences. The source is a human donor with ulcerative colitis or Crohn's disease, or a healthy co-twin of an affected twin (not recorded which). The material sequenced was blood. The chain links TRBV29-1 to TRBJ2-1; TCRdb calls TRBD1, which cannot be checked without DNA. CDR3 in amino acids: CSELTSTPGSEQFF.